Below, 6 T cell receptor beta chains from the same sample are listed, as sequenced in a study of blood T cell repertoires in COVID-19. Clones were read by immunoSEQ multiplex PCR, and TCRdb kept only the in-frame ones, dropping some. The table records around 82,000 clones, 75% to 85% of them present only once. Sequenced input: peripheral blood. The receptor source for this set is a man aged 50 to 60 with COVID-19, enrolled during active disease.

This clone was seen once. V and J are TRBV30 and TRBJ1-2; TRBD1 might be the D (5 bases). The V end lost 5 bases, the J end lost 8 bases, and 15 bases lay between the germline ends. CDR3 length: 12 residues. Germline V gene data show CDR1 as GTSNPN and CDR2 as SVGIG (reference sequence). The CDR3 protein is CAWQYQGRGYTF. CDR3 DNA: TGTGCCTGGCAATATCAGGGCCGCGGCTACACCTTC.

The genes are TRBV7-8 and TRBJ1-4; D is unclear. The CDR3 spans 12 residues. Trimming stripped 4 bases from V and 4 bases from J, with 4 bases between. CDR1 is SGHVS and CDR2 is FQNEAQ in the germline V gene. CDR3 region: CASSYNNEKLFF. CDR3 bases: TGTGCCAGCAGCTACAATAATGAAAAACTGTTTTTT.

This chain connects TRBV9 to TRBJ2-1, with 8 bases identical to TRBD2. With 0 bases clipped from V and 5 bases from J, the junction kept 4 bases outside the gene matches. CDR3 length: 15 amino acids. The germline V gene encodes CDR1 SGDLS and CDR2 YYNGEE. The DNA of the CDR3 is TGTGCCAGCAGCGTAGTGGCGGGAGGAGACAATGAGCAGTTCTTC. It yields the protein CASSVVAGGDNEQFF.

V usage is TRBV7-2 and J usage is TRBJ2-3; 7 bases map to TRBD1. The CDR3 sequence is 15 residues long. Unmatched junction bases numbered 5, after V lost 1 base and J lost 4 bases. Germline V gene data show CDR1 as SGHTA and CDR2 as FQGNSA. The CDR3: CASSLEATGADTQYF. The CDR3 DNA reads TGTGCCAGCAGCTTAGAGGCTACAGGGGCAGATACGCAGTATTTT.

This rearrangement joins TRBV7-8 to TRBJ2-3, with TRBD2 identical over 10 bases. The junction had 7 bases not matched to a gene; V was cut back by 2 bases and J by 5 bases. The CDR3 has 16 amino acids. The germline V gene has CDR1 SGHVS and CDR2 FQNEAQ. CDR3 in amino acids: CASSLYPSGRRDTQYF. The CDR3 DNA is TGTGCCAGCAGCTTATACCCTAGCGGGAGAAGAGATACGCAGTATTTT. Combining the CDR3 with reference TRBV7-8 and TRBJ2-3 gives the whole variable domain GAGVSQSPRYKVAKRGQDVALRCDPISGHVSLFWYQQALGQGPEFLTYFQNEAQLDKSGLPSDRFFAERPEGSVSTLKIQRTQQEDSAVYLCASSLYPSGRRDTQYFGPGTRLTVL.

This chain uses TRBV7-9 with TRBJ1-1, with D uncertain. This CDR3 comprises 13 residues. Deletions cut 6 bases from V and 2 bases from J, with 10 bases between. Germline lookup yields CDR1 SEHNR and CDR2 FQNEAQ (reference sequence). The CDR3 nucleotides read TGTGCCAGCAGGTCAACAGTTAACACTGAAGCTTTCTTT. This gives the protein CASRSTVNTEAFF.